The clone carrying this T cell receptor beta chain was detected once. A read error is possible here, since a much larger clone lies one base away. The data were obtained in a study of blood T cell repertoires in COVID-19. Germline loops: CDR1 SGHTA, CDR2 FQGTGA. The V and J ends lost 7 bases and 1 base respectively, with 10 bases between them. This CDR3 has 13 amino acids. Profiled with immunoSEQ multiplex PCR; TCRdb holds only in-frame clones, not every one. The sample shows around 450,000 clones, about 90% of them seen only once. The rearrangement links TRBV7-3 to TRBJ1-1; TRBD1 might be the D (6 bases). Sequencing was done on a sample of PBMCs or T cells enriched from blood (not recorded which). This sequence originates from a man aged 18 to 35 who had recovered from COVID-19. The CDR3: CASTGQTNTEAFF. The CDR3 DNA is TGTGCCAGCACCGGACAGACGAACACTGAAGCTTTCTTT.